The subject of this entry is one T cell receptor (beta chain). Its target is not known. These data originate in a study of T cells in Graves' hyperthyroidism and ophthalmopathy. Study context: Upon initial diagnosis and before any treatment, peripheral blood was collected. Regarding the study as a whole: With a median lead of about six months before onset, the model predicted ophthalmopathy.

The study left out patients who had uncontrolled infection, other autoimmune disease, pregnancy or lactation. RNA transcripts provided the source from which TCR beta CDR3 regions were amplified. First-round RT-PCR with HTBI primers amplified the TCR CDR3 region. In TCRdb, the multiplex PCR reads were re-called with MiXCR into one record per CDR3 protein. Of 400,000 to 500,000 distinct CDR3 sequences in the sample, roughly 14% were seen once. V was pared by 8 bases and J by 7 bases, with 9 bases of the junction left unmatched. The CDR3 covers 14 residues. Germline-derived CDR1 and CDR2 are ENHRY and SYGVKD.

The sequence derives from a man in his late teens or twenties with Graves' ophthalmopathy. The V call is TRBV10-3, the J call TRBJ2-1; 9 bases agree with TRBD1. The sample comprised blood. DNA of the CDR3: TGTGCCATCGCCGGGACAGGGAGTAGTAATGAGCAGTTCTTC. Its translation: CAIAGTGSSNEQFF.